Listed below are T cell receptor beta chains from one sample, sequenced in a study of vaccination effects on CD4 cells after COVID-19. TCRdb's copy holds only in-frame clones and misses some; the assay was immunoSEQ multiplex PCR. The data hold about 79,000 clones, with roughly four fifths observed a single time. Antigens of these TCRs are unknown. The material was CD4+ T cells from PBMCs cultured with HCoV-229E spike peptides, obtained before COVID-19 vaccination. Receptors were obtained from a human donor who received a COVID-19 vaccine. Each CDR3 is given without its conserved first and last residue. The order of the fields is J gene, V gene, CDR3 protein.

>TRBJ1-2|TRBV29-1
SVRTGDESGYT
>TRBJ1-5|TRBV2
ASSGSLNQPQH
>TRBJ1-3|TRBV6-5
ASSPFRGGNTIY
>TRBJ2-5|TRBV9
ASSVEQDPETQY
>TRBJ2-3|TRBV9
ASSGLTSGEATQY
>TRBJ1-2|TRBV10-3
AISETGGSEGYT
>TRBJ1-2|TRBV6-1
ASSETGAYGYT
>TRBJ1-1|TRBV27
ASNSYPGQRAF
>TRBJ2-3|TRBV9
ASSFRPTDTQY
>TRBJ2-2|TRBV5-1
ASSFTGGASKFGGELF